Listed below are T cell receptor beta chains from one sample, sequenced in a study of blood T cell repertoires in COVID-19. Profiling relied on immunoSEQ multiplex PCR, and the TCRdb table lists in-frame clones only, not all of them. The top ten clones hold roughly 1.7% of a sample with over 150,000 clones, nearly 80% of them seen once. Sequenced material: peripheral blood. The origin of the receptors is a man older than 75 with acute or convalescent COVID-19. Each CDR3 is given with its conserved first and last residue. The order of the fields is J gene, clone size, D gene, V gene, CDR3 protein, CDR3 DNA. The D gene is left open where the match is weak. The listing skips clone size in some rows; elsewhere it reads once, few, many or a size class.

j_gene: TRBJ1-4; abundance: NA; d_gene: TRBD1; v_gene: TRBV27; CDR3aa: CASSSWGQVNEKLFF; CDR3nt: TGTGCCAGCAGTAGCTGGGGACAGGTTAATGAAAAACTGTTTTTT
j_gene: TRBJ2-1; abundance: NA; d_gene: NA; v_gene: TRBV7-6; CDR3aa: CASSLGQGGPGEQFF; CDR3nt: TGTGCCAGCAGCTTAGGGCAGGGGGGTCCAGGGGAGCAGTTCTTC
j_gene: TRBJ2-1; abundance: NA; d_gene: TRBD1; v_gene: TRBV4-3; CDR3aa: CASSQDSRDRYYNEQFF; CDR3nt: TGCGCCAGCAGCCAAGATTCTCGGGACAGATACTACAATGAGCAGTTCTTC
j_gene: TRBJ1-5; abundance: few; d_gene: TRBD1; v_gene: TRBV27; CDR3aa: CASSQGQGLSQPQHF; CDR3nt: TGTGCCAGCAGCCAGGGACAGGGGCTAAGTCAGCCCCAGCATTTT
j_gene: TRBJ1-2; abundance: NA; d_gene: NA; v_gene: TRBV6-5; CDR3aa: CASSATTYGYTF; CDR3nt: TGTGCCAGCAGCGCCACAACCTATGGCTACACCTTC
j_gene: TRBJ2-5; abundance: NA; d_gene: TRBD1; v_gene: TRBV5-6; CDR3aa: CASSAVTGGTQYF; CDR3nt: TGTGCCAGCAGCGCCGTTACAGGGGGGACCCAGTACTTC
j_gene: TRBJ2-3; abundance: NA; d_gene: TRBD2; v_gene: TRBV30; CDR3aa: CAWSGLAGGGADTQYF; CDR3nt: TGTGCCTGGAGTGGCCTAGCGGGGGGTGGTGCAGATACGCAGTATTTT
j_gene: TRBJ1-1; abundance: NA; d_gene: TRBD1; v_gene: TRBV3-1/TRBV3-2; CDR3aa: CASSQTGDRGAFF; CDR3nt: TGTGCCAGCAGCCAAACCGGGGACAGGGGCGCTTTCTTT
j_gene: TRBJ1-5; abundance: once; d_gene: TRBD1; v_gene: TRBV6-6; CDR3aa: CASSPLSGGRGNQPQHF; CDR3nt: TGTGCCAGCAGTCCTCTATCAGGGGGCAGAGGCAATCAGCCCCAGCATTTT
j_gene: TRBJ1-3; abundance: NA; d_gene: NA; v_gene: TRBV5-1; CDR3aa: CASSLTGPPGTIYF; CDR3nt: TGCGCCAGCAGCTTGACAGGGCCCCCCGGCACCATATATTTT
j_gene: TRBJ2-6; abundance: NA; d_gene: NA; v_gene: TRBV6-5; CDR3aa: CASRLQFSGANVLTF; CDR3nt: TGTGCCAGCAGGCTACAGTTCTCTGGGGCCAACGTCCTGACTTTC
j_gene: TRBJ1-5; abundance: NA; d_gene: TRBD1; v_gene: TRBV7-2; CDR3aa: CASSLIQGGGQPQHF; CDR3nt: TGTGCCAGCAGCTTAATACAGGGGGGAGGCCAGCCCCAGCATTTT
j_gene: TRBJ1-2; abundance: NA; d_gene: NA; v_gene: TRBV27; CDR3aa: CASSTYPDGRGYGYTF; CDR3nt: TGTGCCAGCAGTACATATCCGGACGGGAGAGGCTATGGCTACACCTTC
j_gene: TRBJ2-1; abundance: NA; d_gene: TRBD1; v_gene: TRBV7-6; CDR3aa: CASSLGQLVFF; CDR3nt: TGTGCCAGCAGCTTGGGACAGTTAGTATTCTTC
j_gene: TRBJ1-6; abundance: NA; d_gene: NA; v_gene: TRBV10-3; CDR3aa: CAISESGEGNSPLHF; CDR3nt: TGTGCCATCAGTGAGTCTGGGGAGGGTAATTCACCCCTCCACTTT
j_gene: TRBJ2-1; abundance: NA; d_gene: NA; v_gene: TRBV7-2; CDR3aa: CASSLVSSAGTYNEQFF; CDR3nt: TGTGCCAGCAGCTTAGTCTCCTCAGCGGGGACATACAATGAGCAGTTCTTC
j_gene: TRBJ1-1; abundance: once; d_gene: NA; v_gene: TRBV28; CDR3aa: CASSEQTREAFF; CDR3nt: TGTGCCAGCAGTGAACAGACCCGAGAAGCTTTCTTT
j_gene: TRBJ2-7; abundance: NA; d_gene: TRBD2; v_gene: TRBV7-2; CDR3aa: CASSLGGVNYEQYF; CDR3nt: TGTGCCAGCAGCTTGGGGGGGGTTAACTACGAGCAGTACTTC
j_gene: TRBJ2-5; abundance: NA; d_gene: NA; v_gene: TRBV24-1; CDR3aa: CATSDRDYQETQYF; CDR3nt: TGTGCCACCAGTGATCGGGACTACCAAGAGACCCAGTACTTC
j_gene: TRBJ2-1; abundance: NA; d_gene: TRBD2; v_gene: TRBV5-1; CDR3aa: CASSSGTSGPYNEQFF; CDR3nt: TGCGCCAGCAGCTCCGGGACTAGCGGGCCTTACAATGAGCAGTTCTTC
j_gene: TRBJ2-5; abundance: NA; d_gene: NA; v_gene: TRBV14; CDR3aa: CASSLFGETQYF; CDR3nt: TGTGCCAGCAGCCTGTTCGGAGAGACCCAGTACTTC
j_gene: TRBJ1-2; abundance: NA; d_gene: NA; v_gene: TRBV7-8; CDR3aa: CASSLQGLDYGYTF; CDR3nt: TGTGCCAGCAGCCTCCAGGGGTTGGACTATGGCTACACCTTC
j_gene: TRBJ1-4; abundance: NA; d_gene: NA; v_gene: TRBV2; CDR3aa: CASSEPVRINDKLFF; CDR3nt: TGTGCCAGCAGTGAACCGGTCAGGATAAATGACAAACTGTTTTTT
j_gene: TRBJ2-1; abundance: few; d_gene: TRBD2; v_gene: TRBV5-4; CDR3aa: CASSFSGGDVYNEQFF; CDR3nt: TGTGCCAGCAGTTTTAGCGGGGGGGACGTCTACAATGAGCAGTTCTTC
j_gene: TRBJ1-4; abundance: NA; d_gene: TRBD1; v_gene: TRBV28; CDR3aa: CASTLPGQGEKLFF; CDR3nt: TGTGCCAGCACCCTGCCGGGACAGGGGGAAAAACTGTTTTTT
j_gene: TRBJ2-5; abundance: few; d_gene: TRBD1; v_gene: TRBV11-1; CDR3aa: CASSLEDRKPETQYF; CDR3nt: TGTGCCAGCAGCTTAGAGGACAGGAAACCAGAGACCCAGTACTTC
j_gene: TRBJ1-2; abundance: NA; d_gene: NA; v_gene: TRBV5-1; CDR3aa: CASSLGQGLAYGYTF; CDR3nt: TGCGCCAGCAGCTTGGGTCAGGGGCTGGCCTATGGCTACACCTTC
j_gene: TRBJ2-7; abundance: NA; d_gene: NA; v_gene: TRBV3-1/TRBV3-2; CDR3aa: CASSGGYEQYF; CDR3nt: TGTGCCAGCAGCGGGGGGTACGAGCAGTACTTC
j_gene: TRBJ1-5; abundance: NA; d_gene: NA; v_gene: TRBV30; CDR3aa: CAWSVRGAQPQHF; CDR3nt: TGTGCCTGGAGTGTGCGGGGAGCTCAGCCCCAGCATTTT
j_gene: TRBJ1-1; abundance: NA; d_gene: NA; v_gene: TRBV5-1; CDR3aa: CASSLWGPNTEAFF; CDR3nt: TGCGCCAGCAGTCTGTGGGGCCCGAACACTGAAGCTTTCTTT
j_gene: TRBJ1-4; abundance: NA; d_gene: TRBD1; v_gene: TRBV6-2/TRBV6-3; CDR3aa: CASSFRQGITNEKLFF; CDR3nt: TGTGCCAGCAGTTTCCGACAGGGGATAACTAATGAAAAACTGTTTTTT
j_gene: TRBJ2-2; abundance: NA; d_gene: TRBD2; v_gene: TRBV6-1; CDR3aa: CASSEFTTSGGAWTVNTGELFF; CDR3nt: TGTGCCAGCAGTGAATTTACGACTAGCGGGGGGGCTTGGACCGTTAACACCGGGGAGCTGTTTTTT
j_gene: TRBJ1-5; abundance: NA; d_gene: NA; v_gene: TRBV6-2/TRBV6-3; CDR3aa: CASSDPPGSNQPQHF; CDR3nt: TGTGCCAGCAGTGACCCGCCGGGGTCGAATCAGCCCCAGCATTTT
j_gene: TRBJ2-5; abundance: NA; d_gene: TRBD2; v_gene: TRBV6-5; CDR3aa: CASSYVFRGGQETQYF; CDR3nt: TGTGCCAGCAGTTACGTTTTCCGGGGGGGCCAAGAGACCCAGTACTTC
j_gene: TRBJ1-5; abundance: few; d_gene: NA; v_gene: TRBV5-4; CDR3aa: CASSIGGVFDQPQHF; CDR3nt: TGTGCCAGCAGCATCGGAGGGGTTTTCGATCAGCCCCAGCATTTT
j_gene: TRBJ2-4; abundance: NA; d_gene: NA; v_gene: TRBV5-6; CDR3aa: CASSSGLAKNIQYF; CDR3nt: TGTGCCAGCAGCTCGGGGTTGGCCAAAAACATTCAGTACTTC
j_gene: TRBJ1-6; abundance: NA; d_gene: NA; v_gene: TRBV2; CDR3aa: CASSEARGASPLHF; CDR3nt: TGTGCCAGCAGTGAAGCGCGTGGGGCATCACCCCTCCACTTT
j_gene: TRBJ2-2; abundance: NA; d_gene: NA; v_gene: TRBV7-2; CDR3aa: CASSRQVNTGELFF; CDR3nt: TGTGCCAGCAGCCGCCAGGTTAACACCGGGGAGCTGTTTTTT
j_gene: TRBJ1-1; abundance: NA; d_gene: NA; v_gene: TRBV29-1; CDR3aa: CSVGKGGHTEAFF; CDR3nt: TGCAGCGTTGGAAAGGGAGGGCATACTGAAGCTTTCTTT
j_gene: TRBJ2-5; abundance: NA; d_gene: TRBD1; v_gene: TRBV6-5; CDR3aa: CASRVPQGAETQYF; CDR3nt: TGTGCCAGCAGGGTCCCCCAGGGGGCCGAGACCCAGTACTTC
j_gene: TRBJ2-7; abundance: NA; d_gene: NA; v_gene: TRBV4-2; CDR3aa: CASSRTEAGGSYEQYF; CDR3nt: TGTGCCAGCAGCCGAACGGAGGCCGGGGGTTCCTACGAGCAGTACTTC
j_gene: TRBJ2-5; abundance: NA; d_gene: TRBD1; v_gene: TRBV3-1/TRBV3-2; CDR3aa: CASSQAGQGGKTQYF; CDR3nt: TGTGCCAGCAGCCAAGCGGGACAGGGAGGAAAGACCCAGTACTTC
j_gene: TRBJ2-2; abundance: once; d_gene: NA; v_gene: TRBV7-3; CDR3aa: CASSLRQNTGELFF; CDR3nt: TGTGCCAGCAGCTTACGACAAAACACCGGGGAGCTGTTTTTT
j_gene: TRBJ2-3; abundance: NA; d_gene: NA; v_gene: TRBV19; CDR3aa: CASSPSRATDTQYF; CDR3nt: TGTGCCAGTAGCCCCTCGAGGGCCACAGATACGCAGTATTTT
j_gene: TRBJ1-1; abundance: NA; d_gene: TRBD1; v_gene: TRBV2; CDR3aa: CASKNRGLNTEAFF; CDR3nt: TGTGCCAGTAAGAACAGGGGGCTGAACACTGAAGCTTTCTTT
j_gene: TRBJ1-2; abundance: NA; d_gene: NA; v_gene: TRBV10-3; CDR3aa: CAISETQGRANYGYTF; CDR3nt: TGTGCCATCAGTGAGACCCAGGGCAGAGCTAACTATGGCTACACCTTC
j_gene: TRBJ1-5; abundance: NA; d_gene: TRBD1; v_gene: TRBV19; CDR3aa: CASSPGDRLNQPQHF; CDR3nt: TGTGCCAGTAGCCCCGGGGACAGGCTGAATCAGCCCCAGCATTTT
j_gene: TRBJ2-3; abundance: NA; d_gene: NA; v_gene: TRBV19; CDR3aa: CASKDRTDTQYF; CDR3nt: TGTGCCAGTAAGGACAGAACAGATACGCAGTATTTT
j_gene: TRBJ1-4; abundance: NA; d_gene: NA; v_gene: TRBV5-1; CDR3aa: CASSLGGSRGGEKLFF; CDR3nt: TGCGCCAGCAGCTTGGGGGGTTCCCGGGGAGGTGAAAAACTGTTTTTT
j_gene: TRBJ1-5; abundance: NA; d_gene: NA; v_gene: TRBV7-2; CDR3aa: CASSLDQDQPQHF; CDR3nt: TGTGCCAGCAGCTTAGATCAGGATCAGCCCCAGCATTTT